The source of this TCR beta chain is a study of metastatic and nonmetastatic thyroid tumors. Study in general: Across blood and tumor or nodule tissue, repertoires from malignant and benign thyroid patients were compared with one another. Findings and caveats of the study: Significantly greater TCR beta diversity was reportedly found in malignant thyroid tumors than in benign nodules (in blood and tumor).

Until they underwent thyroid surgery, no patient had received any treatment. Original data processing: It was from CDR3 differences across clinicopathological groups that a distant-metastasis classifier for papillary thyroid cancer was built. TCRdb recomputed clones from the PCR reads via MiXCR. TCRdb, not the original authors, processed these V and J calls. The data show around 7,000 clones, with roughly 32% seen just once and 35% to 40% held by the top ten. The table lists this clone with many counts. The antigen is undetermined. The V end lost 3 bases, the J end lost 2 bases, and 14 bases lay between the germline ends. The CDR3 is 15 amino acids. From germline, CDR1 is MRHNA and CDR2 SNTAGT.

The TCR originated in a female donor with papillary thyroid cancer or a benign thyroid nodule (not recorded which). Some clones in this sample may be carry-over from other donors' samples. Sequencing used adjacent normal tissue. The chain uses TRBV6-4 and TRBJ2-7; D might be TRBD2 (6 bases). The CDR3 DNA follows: TGTGCCAGCAGTGAGGGTGCGGGAACACCCTACGAGCAGTACTTC. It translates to CASSEGAGTPYEQYF.